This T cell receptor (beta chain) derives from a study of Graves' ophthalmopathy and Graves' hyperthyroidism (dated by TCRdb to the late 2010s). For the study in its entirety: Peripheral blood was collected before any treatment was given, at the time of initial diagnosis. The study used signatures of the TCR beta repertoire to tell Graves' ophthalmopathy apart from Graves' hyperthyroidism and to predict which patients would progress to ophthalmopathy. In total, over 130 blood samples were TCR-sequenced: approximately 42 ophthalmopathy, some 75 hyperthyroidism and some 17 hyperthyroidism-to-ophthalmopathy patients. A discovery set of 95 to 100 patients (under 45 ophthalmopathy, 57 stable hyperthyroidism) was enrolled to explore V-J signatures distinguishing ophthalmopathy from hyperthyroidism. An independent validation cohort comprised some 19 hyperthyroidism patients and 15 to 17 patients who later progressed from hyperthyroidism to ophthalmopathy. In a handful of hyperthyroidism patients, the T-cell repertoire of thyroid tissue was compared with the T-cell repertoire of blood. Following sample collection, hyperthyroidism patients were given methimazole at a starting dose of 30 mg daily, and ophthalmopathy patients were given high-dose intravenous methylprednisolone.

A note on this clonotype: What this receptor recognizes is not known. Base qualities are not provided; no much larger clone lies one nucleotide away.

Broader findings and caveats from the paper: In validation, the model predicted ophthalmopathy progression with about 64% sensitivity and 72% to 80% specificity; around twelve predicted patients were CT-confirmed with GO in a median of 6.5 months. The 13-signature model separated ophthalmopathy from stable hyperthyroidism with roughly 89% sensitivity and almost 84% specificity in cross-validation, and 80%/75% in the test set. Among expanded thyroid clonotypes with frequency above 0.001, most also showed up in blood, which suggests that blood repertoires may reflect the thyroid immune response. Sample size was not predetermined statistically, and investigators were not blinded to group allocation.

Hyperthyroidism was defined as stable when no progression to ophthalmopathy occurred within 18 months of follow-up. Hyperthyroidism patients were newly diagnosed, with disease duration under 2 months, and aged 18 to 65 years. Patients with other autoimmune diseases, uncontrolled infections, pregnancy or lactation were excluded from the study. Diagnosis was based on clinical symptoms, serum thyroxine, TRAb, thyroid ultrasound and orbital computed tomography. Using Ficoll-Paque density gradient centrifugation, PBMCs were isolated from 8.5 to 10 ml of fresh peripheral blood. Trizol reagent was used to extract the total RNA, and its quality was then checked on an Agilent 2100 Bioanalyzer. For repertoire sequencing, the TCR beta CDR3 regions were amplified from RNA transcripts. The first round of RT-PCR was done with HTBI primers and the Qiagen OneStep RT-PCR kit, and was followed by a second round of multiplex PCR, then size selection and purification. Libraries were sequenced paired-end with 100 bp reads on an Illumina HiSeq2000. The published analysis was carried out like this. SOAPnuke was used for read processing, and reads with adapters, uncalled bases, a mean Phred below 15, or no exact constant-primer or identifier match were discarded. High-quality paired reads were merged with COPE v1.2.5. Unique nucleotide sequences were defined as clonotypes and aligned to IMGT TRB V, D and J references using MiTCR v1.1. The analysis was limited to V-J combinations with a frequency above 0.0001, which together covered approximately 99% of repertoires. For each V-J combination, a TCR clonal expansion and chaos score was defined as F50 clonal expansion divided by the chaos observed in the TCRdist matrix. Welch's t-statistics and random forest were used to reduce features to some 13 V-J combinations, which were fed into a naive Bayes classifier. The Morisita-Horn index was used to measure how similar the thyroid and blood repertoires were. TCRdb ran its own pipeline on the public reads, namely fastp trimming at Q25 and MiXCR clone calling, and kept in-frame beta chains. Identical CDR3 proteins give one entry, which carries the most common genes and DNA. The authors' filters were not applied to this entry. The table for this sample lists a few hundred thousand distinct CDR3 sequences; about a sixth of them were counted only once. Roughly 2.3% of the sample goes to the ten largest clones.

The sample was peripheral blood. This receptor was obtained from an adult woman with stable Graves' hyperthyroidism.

CDR3 reads: CASSLREGTEAFF. DNA sequence: TGTGCCAGCAGTTTAAGGGAAGGCACTGAAGCTTTCTTT. The sequence links TRBV12-3 or TRBV12-4 to TRBJ1-1, with no confident D gene call. Trimming at the junction amounts to 2 bases on V and 4 bases on J, and the germline ends lie 8 bases apart. Reading from cysteine to phenylalanine, the CDR3 counts 13 amino acids. Of all the DNA, just the CDR3 is kept, 39 bases in frame from base 1.